One and the same sample provided the 9 T cell receptor beta chains below, sequenced in a study of T cell responses to AZD1222 COVID-19 vaccine. Clones were sequenced by immunoSEQ multiplex PCR, and TCRdb holds only the in-frame ones, with some missing. The top ten hold 3.3% of the sample, which has about 78,000 clones, 90% seen once. The sample in question was peripheral blood, obtained 28 days after the second AZD1222 dose. Source of these receptors: an adult who received the AZD1222 COVID-19 vaccine.

The J gene is TRBJ1-3, the V gene TRBV9, with a weak D call TRBD1 (5 bases). This CDR3 comprises 16 residues. Trimming took 0 bases from V and 4 from J, leaving 14 bases between them. Germline CDR1 reads SGDLS; CDR2 reads YYNGEE. Here the CDR3 DNA reads TGTGCCAGCAGCGTAGGGGGAGGGGAGTTCGGAAACACCATATATTTT. It yields the protein CASSVGGGEFGNTIYF.

This chain uses TRBV18 with TRBJ1-1; TRBD1 matches 7 bases. V gave up 4 bases and J gave up 1 base; unmatched junction bases: 12. The CDR3 runs to 17 residues. Germline CDR1 reads KGHSH; CDR2 reads LQKENI. CDR3 DNA sequence: TGTGCCAGCTCACAAAGTCGACAGGGCGGGTCGAACACTGAAGCTTTCTTT. Its protein product is CASSQSRQGGSNTEAFF.

CDR3 loop: CASRGAVDTQYF. CDR3 in DNA: TGTGCCAGCAGAGGGGCCGTGGATACGCAGTATTTT. The chain combines TRBV7-9 with TRBJ2-3, with a possible D match to TRBD1 (5 bases). Trimming removed 6 bases from V and 6 bases from J, with 10 bases in between. Germline loops: CDR1 SEHNR, CDR2 FQNEAQ (reference sequence). The CDR3 is 12 amino acids.

The sample holds one count of this clone. The rearrangement uses TRBV6-5 and TRBJ1-5, with a tentative D call TRBD1 (6 bases). Per germline, CDR1 MNHEY and CDR2 SVGAGI. This CDR3 has 13 residues. V gave up 7 bases and J gave up 6 bases, with 13 bases separating them. The CDR3 here is CASTRTVGQPQHF. The CDR3 nucleotides are TGTGCCAGCACTCGGACAGTGGGTCAGCCCCAGCATTTT.

The chain is built from TRBV2 and TRBJ1-4, with unresolved D. The CDR3 totals 15 residues. CDR1 and CDR2 (germline): SNHLY, FYNNEI. With 1 base removed from V and 2 bases from J, the gap between germline ends came to 8 bases. The CDR3 reads CASSEVGMTNEKLFF. The CDR3 DNA follows: TGTGCCAGCAGTGAAGTGGGTATGACTAATGAAAAACTGTTTTTT.

The chain employs TRBV24-1 and TRBJ2-7; 8 positions agree with TRBD1. V lost 3 bases to trimming and J lost 3 bases; unmatched junction nucleotides: 6. The CDR3 spans 15 residues. Germline V gives CDR1 KGHDR, CDR2 SFDVKD. CDR3 DNA sequence: TGTGCCACCAGTGATGCCGGGACAGGCTACTACGAGCAGTACTTC. Encoded protein: CATSDAGTGYYEQYF.

This chain links TRBV6-5 with TRBJ2-6; no firm D call. Germline CDR1 is MNHEY and CDR2 is SVGAGI. Trimming removed 2 bases at V and 0 bases at J, with 5 bases between. The CDR3 has 15 residues. The CDR3 DNA reads as TGTGCCAGCAGTTACGGAATCTCTGGGGCCAACGTCCTGACTTTC. Translated, it gives CASSYGISGANVLTF.

The V call is TRBV4-2, the J call TRBJ2-3; no definite D call. CDR1 LGHNA and CDR2 YNFKEQ come from the germline V gene. V was shortened by 0 bases and J by 0 bases, with 4 bases between the two germline ends. The CDR3 is 14 residues long. CDR3 residues: CASSQEVSTDTQYF. The CDR3 bases are TGTGCCAGCAGCCAAGAGGTGAGCACAGATACGCAGTATTTT.

This chain links TRBV30 with TRBJ1-5; D not certain. Per the germline V gene, CDR1 is GTSNPN and CDR2 is SVGIG (reference sequence). Trimming cost V 5 bases and J 7 bases, with 12 bases left between them. The CDR3 consists of 12 residues. In nucleotides, the CDR3 is TGTGCCTGGGGGGATAGTTCGCAGCCCCAGCATTTT. Amino acids: CAWGDSSQPQHF.